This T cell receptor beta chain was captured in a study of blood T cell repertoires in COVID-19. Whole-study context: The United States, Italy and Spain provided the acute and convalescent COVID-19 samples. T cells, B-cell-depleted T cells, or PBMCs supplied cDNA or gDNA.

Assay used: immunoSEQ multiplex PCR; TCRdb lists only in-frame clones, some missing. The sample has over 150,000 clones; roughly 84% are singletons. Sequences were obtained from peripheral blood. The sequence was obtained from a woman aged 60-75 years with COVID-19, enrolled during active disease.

CDR3 in DNA: TGTGCCAGCAGCTTAACTATCCAAGAGACCCAGTACTTC. It is translated as CASSLTIQETQYF. The chain recombines TRBV7-3 with TRBJ2-5, with no clear D. The CDR3 is 13 residues long. Trimming removed 0 bases at V and 1 base at J, with 3 bases between. The germline gives CDR1 SGHTA, CDR2 FQGTGA.